The entry that follows covers one T cell receptor beta chain sequence. TCRdb re-analysed the RT-PCR reads in MiXCR, keeping a single row per CDR3 protein. This table holds more than 850,000 distinct CDR3 sequences, under 20% found once. The germline V gene has CDR1 SQVTM and CDR2 ANQGSEA. The CDR3 runs 16 residues. V was clipped by 0 bases and J by 2 bases, with 16 bases between them. The sample is drawn from a study of patients and donors after allogeneic stem cell transplantation. The receptor was isolated from a human donor who was either an allogeneic HSCT recipient or a stem cell or donor lymphocyte infusion donor (not recorded which). It is not recorded whose cells these are; they may come from a transplant donor. V usage is TRBV29-1 and J usage is TRBJ1-1; a weak D match, TRBD1 (6 bases). Material: blood, either unsorted or a sorted T cell fraction (not recorded which). The CDR3 reads CSVEDRGAIGNTEAFF. CDR3 nucleotide sequence: TGCAGCGTTGAAGATCGGGGGGCTATAGGTAACACTGAAGCTTTCTTT. Drawing the rest from reference TRBV29-1 and TRBJ1-1, the complete variable domain is SAVISQKPSRDICQRGTSLTIQCQVDSQVTMMFWYRQQPGQSLTLIATANQGSEATYESGFVIDKFPISRPNLTFSTLTVSNMSPEDSSIYLCSVEDRGAIGNTEAFFGQGTRLTVV.